These 7 T cell receptor beta chains were all obtained from the same sample, sequenced in a study of vaccination effects on CD4 cells after COVID-19. After expansion with viral peptide pools in the ViraFEST assay, antigen-specific CD4+ T cells were sequenced. The culture ran for 9 to 11 days, and then CD4+ T cells were isolated. BNT162b2 vaccine or mRNA-1273 vaccine was given to participants in two doses. These receptors have no identified antigens. Clones were sequenced by immunoSEQ multiplex PCR, and TCRdb holds only the in-frame ones, with some missing. Of some 35,000 clones listed, 70% to 85% were seen once; the top ten hold roughly 1.9%. This material consisted of CD4+ T cells from PBMCs cultured with HCoV-NL63 spike peptides, taken after COVID-19 vaccination. All receptors derive from a human donor who received a COVID-19 vaccine. Some clones in this sample may be carry-over from other donors' samples.

A note on this clone: Within the sample, other DNA sequences also encode this same CDR3. This chain connects TRBV18 to TRBJ1-1, with a tentative D call TRBD1 (6 bases). Per germline, CDR1 KGHSH and CDR2 LQKENI. V was pared by 6 bases and J by 2 bases, with 13 bases between. There are 14 residues in the CDR3. The CDR3 nucleotides are TGTGCCAGCTCCCAGGGACAAAGCAACACTGAAGCTTTCTTT. Protein product: CASSQGQSNTEAFF.

The V and J genes are TRBV7-9 and TRBJ2-2; 8 nucleotides match TRBD2. The germline V gene has CDR1 SEHNR and CDR2 FQNEAQ (reference sequence). V lost 7 bases and J lost 4; bases outside the gene matches: 8. CDR3 length: 15 residues. The CDR3 is CASIPHGGATGELFF. The CDR3 DNA is TGTGCCAGCATCCCACACGGGGGGGCCACCGGGGAGCTGTTTTTT.

V gene TRBV5-1 combines with J gene TRBJ1-6; 7 bases map to TRBD1. The V gene's germline CDR1 is SGHRS and CDR2 YFSETQ. V lost 3 bases and J lost 6; bases outside the gene matches: 9. This CDR3 contains 16 residues. The CDR3 sequence is CASSSYTGTVNSPLHF. In nucleotides, the CDR3 is TGCGCCAGCAGCTCCTATACTGGGACAGTTAATTCACCCCTCCACTTT.

The gene calls are TRBV11-1 and TRBJ1-2, with a tentative D call TRBD1 (6 bases). From germline, CDR1 is SGHAT and CDR2 FQDESV (reference sequence). The CDR3 spans 13 residues. V was clipped by 5 bases and J by 4 bases, with 11 bases between them. Here the CDR3 reads CASSQGTPYGYTF. CDR3 DNA sequence: TGTGCCAGCAGCCAAGGGACACCCTATGGCTACACCTTC.

The CDR3 nucleotides are TGCGCCAGCAGCCAAATCCGGGACGACACTGAAGCTTTCTTT. Translation: CASSQIRDDTEAFF. The gene calls are TRBV4-1 and TRBJ1-1, with D perhaps TRBD1 (5 bases). Trimming cost V 2 bases and J 3 bases, with 10 bases left between them. Germline values: CDR1 MGHRA, CDR2 YSYEKL. This CDR3 contains 14 residues.

The chain combines TRBV6-1 with TRBJ2-2, with D tentatively TRBD1 or TRBD2 (6 bases each). V was shortened by 2 bases and J by 1 base, with 11 bases between the two germline ends. CDR3 size: 16 residues. The germline gives CDR1 MNHNS, CDR2 SASEGT. The chain's CDR3 is CASSEHGGQNTGELFF. CDR3 nucleotide sequence: TGTGCCAGCAGTGAACACGGGGGCCAGAACACCGGGGAGCTGTTTTTT.

The V call is TRBV6-5, the J call TRBJ1-2, with D possibly matching TRBD1 (6 bases). The CDR3 sequence is 15 residues long. The germline V and J ends were trimmed by 6 bases and 2 bases, with 16 bases remaining between them. Germline values: CDR1 MNHEY, CDR2 SVGAGI. CDR3 region: CASRITGHLNYGYTF. In nucleotides, the CDR3 is TGTGCCAGCAGAATTACGGGACACCTGAACTATGGCTACACCTTC.